This TCR beta chain was sequenced during a study of shared clonotypes between healthy human individuals (dated by TCRdb to 2019 to 2021). Notes on the research overall: A couple of women and a few men aged 18 to 49 years were included in the cohort. Each donor's leukapheresis produced roughly between roughly 0.94 and 9.5 billion PBMCs. Blood TCR repertoires of about five healthy adults were deeply sequenced to estimate repertoire size and the extent of clonotype sharing between individuals. For each donor, CD4 naive and CD4 memory were each given three plates, CD8 naive was given two plates, and CD8 memory was given one plate. Libraries were prepared and TCR repertoires were sequenced by different laboratories using diverse techniques, in order to increase sequencing depth and limit assay-specific biases. What the work shows at the level of the full study, not this receptor alone: The genetic and exposure-history diversity represented was limited by the small number of donors. Only blood was sampled, and tissue TCR repertoires likely differ from those in blood. Sharing across a few donors was observed for about 5% of naive CD4, over 3% of naive CD8, 2.3% of memory CD4, and around 0.42% of memory CD8 clonotypes. Compared with non-shared clonotypes, the clonotypes found in all four sorted-subset donors had higher generation probabilities. Pairwise subsampling led to the expectation that sequencing depth would affect the degree of clonotype sharing among donors. Naive subsets generally had larger estimated clonotype richness than memory subsets did. Even with the large sequencing depth, rarefaction of the sorted-subset datasets indicated that sequencing was incomplete.

Healthy HIV-negative adults with no recently reported acute infections or vaccinations were included as donors. All donors were Caucasian adults living in Nashville, Tennessee, USA. CD4+ T cells were enriched by magnetic negative selection; naive cells were then positively selected on CD45RA, and the negative fraction formed the memory subset. Blood was obtained by leukapheresis, after which PBMCs were separated by Ficoll-Histopaque density gradient centrifugation and cryopreserved in liquid nitrogen vapor phase. Purity and quantity of every magnetically sorted T cell population were checked by analytical flow cytometry. Each sorted fraction had its genomic DNA isolated and then quantified by UV absorbance on a Nanodrop 2000c. Using the deep immunoSEQ assay, multiplex PCR amplified TCR CDR3 regions from genomic DNA. For each cell subset, the extracted genomic DNA was distributed evenly across all wells of several immunoSEQ 96-well plates, and each plate served as one replicate. For sorted subsets, 150 to 250 ng genomic DNA, equal to some 30,000 T cell genomes, was loaded into each replicate PCR. Purified libraries were quantified with a Qubit 3.0 fluorometer, sized on a Bioanalyzer 2100, and re-quantified with the KAPA Library Quantification kit. Every immunoSEQ 96-well plate was sequenced on a separate single-read 150-cycle Illumina NextSeq 550 flow cell. On the study's bioinformatics: Because the immunoSEQ output included only junctional sequences and no quality scores, the filtering could not be the same as the filtering used for full-length reads. To assign V/J genes and CDR3, sequences were annotated using PyIR, a Python wrapper for IgBLAST v1.9, with IMGT germline references. Any read was removed if the V/J assignment was weak (E-value above 1e-6), the CDR3 was missing, or the read contained stop codons, out-of-frame junctions, or ambiguous translated residues. V3J clonotypes were defined by identical inferred V gene, J gene, and CDR3 amino acid sequence. To compute the percentage overlap between repertoires, the number of shared unique clonotypes was divided by the size of the smaller repertoire. Three approaches were used to assess repertoire richness: RTK rarefaction, the Chao1 estimator, and Recon v2.1 estimates of unobserved clonotypes. Generation probabilities for all TCRbeta clonotypes obtained by the gDNA method from several donors were computed using OLGA. In TCRdb, the immuneACCESS table is reduced to in-frame sequences with V and J assigned. These tables do not hold every clone; where another copy was compared, an unresolved V gene accounts for under half, and the others remain unexplained. V, J and clone size reflect that table, while D and trimming were determined from the DNA. For this sample there are roughly 2 million clones; roughly 94% appear just once. 0.13% of the sample is in the top ten clones.

Trimming at the junction amounts to 6 bases on V and 0 bases on J, and the germline ends lie 12 bases apart. Including cysteine and phenylalanine, the CDR3 has 15 amino acids. Solely the CDR3 DNA is kept, with 45 bases framed from the first base. CDR1 and CDR2, per the germline V gene (reference sequence), are MNHNY and SVGAGI. A note on this clone: Which antigen it targets is not known. Base quality data are lacking; no much larger clone is found one base away.

Input material: naive CD4+ T cells sorted from blood. What the cell subset or site label conveys for this sample: CD45RA+ positively selected. This sequence uses TRBV6-6 and TRBJ2-1; the D gene lacks a confident call. The TCR comes from a man aged 18 to 30 in good health. The CDR3 region: CASRPLESSYNEQFF. The nucleotide sequence is given as TGTGCCAGCAGGCCTCTGGAGAGCTCCTACAATGAGCAGTTCTTC.